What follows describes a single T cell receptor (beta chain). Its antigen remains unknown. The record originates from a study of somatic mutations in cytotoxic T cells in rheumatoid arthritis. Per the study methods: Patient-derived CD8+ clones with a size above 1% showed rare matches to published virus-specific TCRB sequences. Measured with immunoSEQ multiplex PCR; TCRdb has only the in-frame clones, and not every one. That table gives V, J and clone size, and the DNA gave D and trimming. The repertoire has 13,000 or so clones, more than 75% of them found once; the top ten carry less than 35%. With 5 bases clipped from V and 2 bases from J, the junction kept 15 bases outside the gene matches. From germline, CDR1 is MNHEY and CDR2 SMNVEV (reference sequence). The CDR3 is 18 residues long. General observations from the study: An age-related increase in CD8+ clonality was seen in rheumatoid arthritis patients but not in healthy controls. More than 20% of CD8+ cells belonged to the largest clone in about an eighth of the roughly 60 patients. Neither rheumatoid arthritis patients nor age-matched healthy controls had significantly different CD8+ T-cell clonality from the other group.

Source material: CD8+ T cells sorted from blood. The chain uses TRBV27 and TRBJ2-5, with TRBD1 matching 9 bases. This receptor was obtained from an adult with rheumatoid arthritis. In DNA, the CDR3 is TGTGCCAGCAGTCTTCATCAGGGACAGGGCGGAGGTCAAGAGACCCAGTACTTC. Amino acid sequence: CASSLHQGQGGGQETQYF.